This T cell receptor (beta chain) was captured by sequencing in a study of beta chain features in type 1 diabetes. This clone was found a few times. Expressed TCRB transcripts got sequenced, as all isolated RNA was reverse transcribed. Sequenced by immunoSEQ multiplex PCR; TCRdb stores in-frame clones only, minus some. The table records 400,000 to 500,000 clones, approximately 15% of them present only once. The CDR3 covers 15 residues. V dropped 0 bases and J dropped 7 bases, with 16 bases sitting between them. Germline V CDR1 and CDR2: PRHDT, FYEKMQ (reference sequence). The source of this sequence is a man in his thirties or forties in good health. The specimen was naive CD4+ T cells from blood. This chain links TRBV13 with TRBJ2-7; D ambiguous. CDR3 loop: CASSLGGTSRREQYV. CDR3 DNA: TGTGCCAGCAGCTTAGGGGGAACCTCACGGCGGGAGCAGTACGTC.